This T cell receptor (beta chain) was documented in a study of cytomegalovirus exposure and HLA in healthy donors. About this clone itself: Antigen unknown.

Study conclusions and caveats: In vitro checks showed that a few CMV-associated chains really do target CMV antigens.

Clones were read by immunoSEQ multiplex PCR, and TCRdb kept only the in-frame ones, dropping some. The sample consists of fewer than 200,000 clones, 65% to 90% of them appearing once. Germline trimming cut 2 bases from V and 1 base from J; bases unmatched to any gene: 5. Germline assignment: CDR1 SGHRS and CDR2 YFSETQ. The length of the CDR3 is 16 residues. This sequence originates from a woman aged 18-35 years in good health and CMV-seronegative. Sequencing was performed on PBMCs. The chain recombines TRBV5-1 with TRBJ2-7; 11 bases fit TRBD2. The CDR3 spells CASSLLAGVGSYEQYF. The CDR3 DNA reads TGCGCCAGCAGCTTACTAGCGGGAGTGGGTTCCTACGAGCAGTACTTC.